This is a list of T cell receptor beta chains from one sample in a study of blood T cell repertoires in COVID-19. TCRdb's copy holds only in-frame clones and misses some; the assay was immunoSEQ multiplex PCR. This sample has some 260,000 clones; 87% occur once, and the top ten carry roughly 6%. The sample taken for sequencing was PBMCs or T cells enriched from blood (not recorded which). The origin of the receptors is a woman in her 30s with acute COVID-19. The CDR3 runs from the conserved cysteine through the conserved F or W. A D gene is named only where the DNA matches it firmly. The listing skips clone size in some rows; elsewhere it reads once, few, many or a size class.

size | J | V | D | CDR3 | DNA
NA | TRBJ2-2 | TRBV27 | NA | CASSLSPRAANTGELFF | TGTGCCAGCAGTTTATCCCCCAGGGCAGCGAACACCGGGGAGCTGTTTTTT
NA | TRBJ2-2 | TRBV11-3 | TRBD1 | CASSRQGAHTGELFF | TGTGCCAGCAGCCGACAGGGAGCGCACACCGGGGAGCTGTTTTTT
NA | TRBJ2-1 | TRBV10-3 | TRBD1 | CAISGDRGRDNEQFF | TGTGCCATCAGTGGGGACAGGGGAAGGGACAATGAGCAGTTCTTC
few | TRBJ1-4 | TRBV19 | NA | CASSIMTHRGEKLFF | TGTGCCAGTAGTATTATGACCCATCGGGGGGAAAAACTGTTTTTT
NA | TRBJ1-5 | TRBV21-1 | NA | CASSRRTGNQPQHF | TGTGCCAGCAGCCGCCGGACAGGGAATCAGCCCCAGCATTTT
few | TRBJ2-3 | TRBV6-5 | TRBD2 | CATSSGGAGDTQYF | TGTGCCACCTCTAGCGGGGGGGCCGGTGATACGCAGTATTTT
NA | TRBJ2-3 | TRBV10-3 | NA | CATVATGSGGRDTQYF | TGTGCCACCGTCGCGACAGGCTCTGGGGGCAGAGATACGCAGTATTTT
NA | TRBJ1-1 | TRBV6-5 | NA | CASTNPTTNTEAFF | TGTGCCAGCACCAATCCGACTACGAACACTGAAGCTTTCTTT
NA | TRBJ1-1 | TRBV5-4 | TRBD1 | CASGKQGGNTEAFF | TGTGCCAGCGGCAAACAGGGGGGAAACACTGAAGCTTTCTTT
once | TRBJ2-7 | TRBV7-9 | TRBD2 | CASSYPGGSYEQYF | TGTGCCAGCAGCTATCCGGGCGGGAGCTACGAGCAGTACTTC
NA | TRBJ2-3 | TRBV5-1 | NA | CASSYLAEGTDTQYF | TGCGCCAGCAGCTACTTAGCGGAGGGCACAGATACGCAGTATTTT
NA | TRBJ1-2 | TRBV6-6 | TRBD1 | CASSYETGINYGYTF | TGTGCCAGCAGTTACGAGACAGGGATTAACTATGGCTACACCTTC
NA | TRBJ1-1 | TRBV28 | NA | CASSPWGGNTEAFF | TGTGCCAGCAGCCCATGGGGAGGAAACACTGAAGCTTTCTTT
NA | TRBJ2-2 | TRBV2 | TRBD1 | CASRGQVYTGELFF | TGTGCCAGCAGGGGACAGGTTTACACCGGGGAGCTGTTTTTT